This T cell receptor beta chain was captured by sequencing in a study of early T cells in non-severe SARS-CoV-2 infection. Turning to the study itself: Chains from this unsorted whole-blood bulk RNA could not be paired. General observations from the study: VDJdb-based matching was biased toward anti-spike CD8 responses and missed private and CD4 specificities.

Germline V lookup: CDR1 MGHDK, CDR2 SYGVNS. CDR3 size: 12 residues. V lost 4 bases and J 2 bases, leaving 6 bases between the germline ends. At least ten counts were recorded for this clonotype. The antigen is not known. Researchers attached unique molecular identifiers to individual cDNA molecules. Using its own MiXCR run on the 5' RACE reads, TCRdb lists one record per CDR3 protein. The sample carries fewer than 85,000 distinct CDR3 sequences, 10% to 12% recorded once. The sample consisted of whole blood, taken at baseline. The TCR was taken from an adult who was a healthcare worker with PCR-confirmed SARS-CoV-2 infection or an uninfected control (not recorded which). This chain uses TRBV25-1 with TRBJ2-7; D gene ambiguous. CDR3 residues: CASSGHPYEQYF. The CDR3 DNA is TGTGCCAGCAGTGGCCACCCCTACGAGCAGTACTTC.